These 19 T cell receptor beta chains came from one sample sequenced in a study of shared clonotypes between healthy human individuals. Cells designated naive CD8 were CD45RO-negative and were positively selected for CCR7, with terminally differentiated effector memory CD45RA+ cells excluded. Assay: immunoSEQ multiplex PCR; the TCRdb copy retains only in-frame clones and omits some. Among about 2.1 million clones listed, 85% to 95% were seen once. The sample comprised naive CD8+ T cells from PBMCs. These receptors all come from a young man in good health. Some clones in this sample may be carry-over from other donors' samples.

The rearrangement joins TRBV7-3 to TRBJ2-7; D uncertain. CDR3 length: 13 amino acids. The germline V gene encodes CDR1 SGHTA and CDR2 FQGTGA. V was trimmed by 5 bases and J by 3 bases, leaving 11 bases between them. The CDR3 protein is CASSPNIGYEQYF. DNA of the CDR3: TGTGCCAGCAGCCCAAACATTGGCTACGAGCAGTACTTC.

The V call is TRBV6-5, the J call TRBJ2-7, with TRBD1 as a possible D gene (6 bases). The CDR3 is 14 residues long. Germline V gene sequence: CDR1 MNHEY, CDR2 SVGAGI. V lost 9 bases and J 5 bases, leaving 20 bases between the germline ends. The DNA of the CDR3 is TGTGCCAGTCGATCCCCCAGATGGGACAACGAGCAGTACTTC. This sequence encodes CASRSPRWDNEQYF.

The chain joins TRBV15 to TRBJ2-7; 8 nucleotides line up with TRBD1. The V segment lost 5 bases and the J segment 5 bases; nucleotides outside the gene matches: 5. The CDR3 consists of 13 residues. Germline-derived CDR1 and CDR2 are LNHNV and YYDKDF (reference sequence). CDR3 loop: CATSGRTGHEQYF. CDR3 nucleotide sequence: TGTGCCACCAGCGGCCGGACAGGGCACGAGCAGTACTTC.

This clone showed up just once. V is TRBV4-2 and J is TRBJ2-1, with D perhaps TRBD2 (6 bases). V lost 0 bases, J lost 4 bases, and 10 bases lay in between. The CDR3 has 15 residues. Germline V gene lookup returns CDR1 LGHNA and CDR2 YNFKEQ. CDR3 loop: CASSQEGGNYNEQFF. CDR3 nucleotides: TGTGCCAGCAGCCAAGAAGGCGGGAATTACAATGAGCAGTTCTTC.

The J gene is TRBJ1-2, the V gene TRBV9; 11 positions agree with TRBD1. The CDR3 runs to 13 residues. Trimming at V came to 7 bases and at J to 5 bases, leaving 4 bases not matched to a gene. Germline V CDR1 and CDR2: SGDLS, YYNGEE. The CDR3 sequence: CASGQGAGYGYTF. The CDR3 DNA follows: TGTGCCAGCGGACAGGGGGCGGGTTATGGCTACACCTTC.

The chain recombines TRBV13 with TRBJ1-2; no clear D. The germline CDR1 and CDR2 sequences are PRHDT and FYEKMQ (reference sequence). V was cut by 5 bases and J by 1 base, with 11 bases left in between. The CDR3 length is 14 residues. CDR3 bases: TGTGCCAGCAGCCCAAGGGTCAGTAACTATGGCTACACCTTC. The encoded protein is CASSPRVSNYGYTF.

The chain recombines TRBV18 with TRBJ2-7; the D gene is possibly TRBD2 (6 bases). Germline CDR1 reads KGHSH; CDR2 reads LQKENI. CDR3 length: 13 residues. V shed 5 bases and J shed 3 bases, with 11 bases lying between them. DNA for the CDR3: TGTGCCAGCTCAGGAGGTAGCGGCTACGAGCAGTACTTC. It specifies CASSGGSGYEQYF.

This chain joins TRBV7-2 and TRBJ2-7; D possibly corresponds to TRBD2 (6 bases). Trimming pared 2 bases from V and 3 bases from J, leaving 11 bases between. CDR1 is SGHTA, CDR2 FQGNSA, per germline. The CDR3 spans 14 residues. CDR3 residues: CASSLFAGNYEQYF. CDR3 bases: TGTGCCAGCAGCTTATTTGCGGGAAACTACGAGCAGTACTTC.

The chain combines TRBV4-2 with TRBJ2-1, with 7 bases fitting TRBD2. The CDR3 consists of 16 residues. Germline V gene data show CDR1 as LGHNA and CDR2 as YNFKEQ. The ends lost 1 base at V and 8 bases at J; junction bases unmatched: 11. The CDR3 coding sequence is TGTGCCAGCAGCCAAGTGCGCGGGAGCCGAGCGGATGAGCAGTTCTTC. It specifies CASSQVRGSRADEQFF.

The rearrangement joins TRBV28 to TRBJ2-7; 7 bases align to TRBD1. V was pared by 5 bases and J by 3 bases, with 10 bases of the junction left unmatched. The germline V gene has CDR1 MDHEN and CDR2 SYDVKM. CDR3 length equals 15 residues. CDR3 amino acids: CASSASRDRLYEQYF. CDR3 sequence (DNA): TGTGCCAGCAGTGCCTCGAGGGACAGACTCTACGAGCAGTACTTC.

This clone was seen a few times. The J gene is TRBJ1-2, the V gene TRBV7-9; no reliable D call. CDR3 length: 14 residues. Germline-derived CDR1 and CDR2 are SEHNR and FQNEAQ (reference sequence). V was shortened by 1 base and J by 4 bases, with 10 bases between the two germline ends. CDR3 in amino acids: CASSLGHPTYGYTF. For the CDR3, the DNA is TGTGCCAGCAGCTTAGGACACCCCACCTATGGCTACACCTTC.

The chain carries TRBV6-6 and TRBJ1-1, with 8 bases aligning to TRBD1. V was pared by 8 bases and J by 5 bases, with 10 bases of the junction left unmatched. The CDR3 runs 14 residues. CDR1 and CDR2 from the germline V gene are MNHNY and SVGAGI (reference sequence). CDR3 nucleotide sequence: TGTGCCAGCTGGGGGTGGCAGGGGGCAACTGAAGCTTTCTTT. Protein product: CASWGWQGATEAFF.

The chain recombines TRBV5-8 with TRBJ1-4; D perhaps matches TRBD1 (6 bases). Trimming took 7 bases from V and 0 from J, leaving 13 bases between them. The CDR3 has 15 amino acids. In germline, CDR1 is SGHTS, CDR2 YDEGEE. The CDR3 DNA sequence: TGTGCCAGCCTTAGGACAGCCGCAACTAATGAAAAACTGTTTTTT. Its protein is CASLRTAATNEKLFF.

The V call is TRBV11-1, the J call TRBJ2-1; 7 positions match TRBD2. V lost 4 bases to trimming and J lost 7 bases; unmatched junction nucleotides: 16. The CDR3 runs to 17 residues. CDR1 is SGHAT, CDR2 FQDESV, per germline (reference sequence). The CDR3 DNA reads TGTGCCAGCAGCTCCCCCATAGCGGGTCGACCGAAGAATGAGCAGTTCTTC. This codes for CASSSPIAGRPKNEQFF.

This chain connects TRBV27 to TRBJ1-5; 7 nucleotides align to TRBD1. The germline V gene encodes CDR1 MNHEY and CDR2 SMNVEV (reference sequence). V lost 5 bases to trimming and J lost 5 bases; unmatched junction nucleotides: 6. The CDR3 contains 14 residues. CDR3 DNA sequence: TGTGCCAGCAGTCCACAGGGGTATCATCAGCCCCAGCATTTT. This translates into CASSPQGYHQPQHF.

V gene TRBV27 combines with J gene TRBJ2-7; the D gene could be TRBD1 or TRBD2 (5 bases each). V lost 3 bases, J lost 2 bases, and 14 bases lay in between. This CDR3 is 15 amino acids long. Per the germline V gene, CDR1 is MNHEY and CDR2 is SMNVEV (reference sequence). The CDR3 nucleotides read TGTGCCAGCAGTTTCGGGGCAGGAAACACCTACGAGCAGTACTTC. This encodes CASSFGAGNTYEQYF.

The rearrangement uses TRBV28 and TRBJ2-1; TRBD2 matches at 7 bases. Germline V gene data show CDR1 as MDHEN and CDR2 as SYDVKM. The CDR3 is 14 residues long. The V and J ends lost 7 bases and 6 bases, in that order; junction bases with no gene match: 9. For the CDR3, the DNA is TGTGCCAGCAACCTGAGGACTAGTCTCAATGAGCAGTTCTTC. Its translation is CASNLRTSLNEQFF. Based on the CDR3 plus reference TRBV28 and TRBJ2-1, the full variable domain is DVKVTQSSRYLVKRTGEKVFLECVQDMDHENMFWYRQDPGLGLRLIYFSYDVKMKEKGDIPEGYSVSREKKERFSLILESASTNQTSMYLCASNLRTSLNEQFFGPGTRLTVL.

This clone showed up just a few times. The chain joins TRBV27 to TRBJ1-5; D gene uncertain. V lost 6 bases, J lost 1 base, and 7 bases lay in between. Germline CDR1 and CDR2: MNHEY and SMNVEV (reference sequence). The CDR3 consists of 13 residues. The CDR3 DNA reads TGTGCCAGCAGGCCTCGGAGCAATCAGCCCCAGCATTTT. Amino acid sequence: CASRPRSNQPQHF.

This clone has just a few counts. The genes are TRBV27 and TRBJ1-2; D might be TRBD1 (5 bases). Germline assignment: CDR1 MNHEY and CDR2 SMNVEV (reference sequence). This CDR3 comprises 14 residues. Trimming cost V 2 bases and J 3 bases, with 10 bases left between them. CDR3 loop: CASSLGARDYGYTF. In DNA form, the CDR3 reads TGTGCCAGCAGTTTAGGGGCTCGGGACTATGGCTACACCTTC.